Presented here are 24 T cell receptor beta chains from one specimen sequenced in a study of blood T cell repertoires in COVID-19. The protocol was immunoSEQ multiplex PCR, while the TCRdb copy is restricted to in-frame clones and leaves out a portion. The data show a few hundred thousand clones, about 82% seen once. Sample: peripheral blood. All receptors derive from a man older than 75 with acute or convalescent COVID-19.

The chain employs TRBV5-1 and TRBJ2-2, with D perhaps matching TRBD1 (6 bases). The CDR3 length is 14 residues. Per germline, CDR1 SGHRS and CDR2 YFSETQ. The V end lost 4 bases, the J end lost 5 bases, and 12 bases lay between the germline ends. CDR3 protein: CASSLITGTGELFF. The DNA of the CDR3 is TGCGCCAGCAGCCTTATTACAGGGACCGGGGAGCTGTTTTTT.

The rearrangement uses TRBV11-3 and TRBJ2-3; 8 bases line up with TRBD1. The trim removed 5 bases at V and 4 bases at J, leaving 2 bases unmatched. Germline CDR1 reads SGHNT; CDR2 reads YENEEA. The CDR3 consists of 13 residues. The CDR3 nucleotides read TGTGCCAGCAGCCAGGACAGGGCAGATACGCAGTATTTT. The encoded protein is CASSQDRADTQYF.

This chain uses TRBV7-3 with TRBJ2-1, with TRBD2 matching 7 bases. The V segment lost 2 bases and the J segment 2 bases; nucleotides outside the gene matches: 0. This CDR3 has 14 residues. The germline gives CDR1 SGHTA, CDR2 FQGTGA. This chain's CDR3 is CASSLAGAYNEQFF. In DNA, the CDR3 is TGTGCCAGCAGCTTAGCGGGAGCCTACAATGAGCAGTTCTTC.

The J gene is TRBJ1-4, the V gene TRBV19, with a weak D call TRBD1 (5 bases). Germline V CDR1 and CDR2: LNHDA, SQIVND (reference sequence). CDR3 size: 13 residues. The V gene lost 7 bases and the J gene lost 8 bases, with 14 bases spanning the gap. The CDR3 DNA follows: TGTGCCAGTATACAGGCTCTGGGGGAAAAACTGTTTTTT. Its translation is CASIQALGEKLFF. Supplemented by reference TRBV19 and TRBJ1-4, the full variable domain reads DGGITQSPKYLFRKEGQNVTLSCEQNLNHDAMYWYRQDPGQGLRLIYYSQIVNDFQKGDIAEGYSVSREKKESFPLTVTSAQKNPTAFYLCASIQALGEKLFFGSGTQLSVL.

A word on this clone: Other DNA sequences of this sample code for an identical CDR3. In nucleotides, the CDR3 is TGCGCCAGCAGCCCCGGACAGGGTTATGGCTACACCTTC. It encodes CASSPGQGYGYTF. The gene calls are TRBV5-1 and TRBJ1-2; 8 bases fit TRBD1. Looked up from germline, CDR1 is SGHRS and CDR2 is YFSETQ. CDR3 length: 13 residues. V shed 4 bases and J 5 bases; nucleotides not matched to a gene: 4.

The gene calls are TRBV10-2 and TRBJ2-1; TRBD1 agrees at 8 bases. The CDR3 runs to 15 residues. Germline loops: CDR1 WSHSY, CDR2 SAAADI. Germline trimming cut 8 bases from V and 2 bases from J; bases unmatched to any gene: 8. CDR3 protein: CASGRTGMTYNEQFF. The CDR3 bases are TGCGCCAGCGGAAGGACAGGGATGACCTACAATGAGCAGTTCTTC.

This clone came up a few times. The chain links TRBV2 to TRBJ1-2, with 8 bases aligning to TRBD1. Germline trimming cut 3 bases from V and 5 bases from J; bases unmatched to any gene: 5. Germline CDR1 reads SNHLY; CDR2 reads FYNNEI. There are 14 residues in the CDR3. The CDR3 bases are TGTGCCAGCAGTGACATGACAGGGGAGTATGGCTACACCTTC. Protein product: CASSDMTGEYGYTF.

This clone was counted once. The V gene is TRBV9, the J gene TRBJ2-5; 8 nucleotides agree with TRBD1. Looked up from germline, CDR1 is SGDLS and CDR2 is YYNGEE. The CDR3 extends over 13 amino acids. The V and J ends lost 2 bases and 4 bases, in that order; junction bases with no gene match: 1. CDR3 nucleotides: TGTGCCAGCAGCGTCAGGGGGCGAGAGACCCAGTACTTC. It yields the protein CASSVRGRETQYF.

CDR3 in DNA: TGTGCCAGCTCACCACGGACAGGTGGCTATGGCTACACCTTC. It is translated as CASSPRTGGYGYTF. The rearrangement uses TRBV18 and TRBJ1-2; 7 bases align to TRBD1. The CDR3 consists of 14 residues. Unmatched junction bases numbered 3, after V lost 1 base and J lost 4 bases. The germline V gene encodes CDR1 KGHSH and CDR2 LQKENI.

V gene TRBV6-5 combines with J gene TRBJ2-1, with 8 bases matching TRBD2. The CDR3 has 15 amino acids. Trimming cost V 5 bases and J 10 bases; bases outside gene matches: 13. The germline V gene has CDR1 MNHEY and CDR2 SVGAGI. The DNA for the CDR3 is TGTGCCAGCAGTCCACGGGGCCGGGGGGGCCGGGAGCAGTTCTTC. This gives the protein CASSPRGRGGREQFF.

The V call is TRBV9, the J call TRBJ2-1; a weak D match, TRBD2 (7 bases). The CDR3 runs 16 residues. In germline, CDR1 is SGDLS, CDR2 YYNGEE. With 4 bases removed from V and 4 bases from J, the gap between germline ends came to 18 bases. The CDR3 DNA reads TGTGCCAGCAGCCCTATGGGGGGGGCAGGTTACAATGAGCAGTTCTTC. Protein product: CASSPMGGAGYNEQFF.

The chain recombines TRBV5-6 with TRBJ2-5, with TRBD1 matching over 8 bases. With V trimmed by 4 bases and J by 5 bases, 7 bases remained unmatched. CDR3 length: 14 amino acids. Germline loops: CDR1 SGHDT, CDR2 YYEEEE. CDR3 loop: CASSEQGARETQYF. The CDR3 DNA reads TGTGCCAGCAGCGAGCAGGGGGCGCGGGAGACCCAGTACTTC.

V gene TRBV7-3 combines with J gene TRBJ1-1, with 7 bases that match TRBD1. Germline V lookup: CDR1 SGHTA, CDR2 FQGTGA. V shed 5 bases, J shed 7 bases, and the junction held 7 bases outside the gene matches. CDR3 length: 13 residues. CDR3 protein: CASSATGVGEAFF. CDR3 nucleotide sequence: TGTGCCAGCAGCGCCACAGGGGTGGGTGAAGCTTTCTTT.

The gene calls are TRBV6-1 and TRBJ2-2, with TRBD1 matching 8 bases. The V gene's germline CDR1 is MNHNS and CDR2 SASEGT. The CDR3 has 16 residues. Losses at the gene ends were 4 bases for V and 7 bases for J; bases not matched to a gene: 11. CDR3 sequence reads: CASSVGRQGPGGELFF. The CDR3 bases are TGTGCCAGCAGTGTGGGGAGACAGGGGCCTGGCGGGGAGCTGTTTTTT.

This clone was seen a single time. This chain connects TRBV20-1 to TRBJ2-7; 7 bases agree with TRBD1. The V gene end was trimmed by 3 bases and the J gene end by 5 bases; junction bases not matched to a gene: 10. The CDR3 is 14 amino acids. Germline loops: CDR1 DFQATT, CDR2 SNEGSKA (reference sequence). The CDR3 nucleotides read TGCAGTGCTAGTCTAAGGGGGCTACGGCACGAGCAGTACTTC. This encodes CSASLRGLRHEQYF.

The J gene is TRBJ2-7, the V gene TRBV10-3; weak D call: TRBD2 (6 bases). The ends were cut back, 1 base at V and 7 bases at J, with 11 bases in the middle. The CDR3 spans 13 residues. Germline CDR1 and CDR2: ENHRY and SYGVKD. The CDR3 DNA reads as TGTGCCATCAGTGAGTTAGAGGGGAGGGAGCAGTACTTC. This sequence encodes CAISELEGREQYF.

The sample holds a few counts of this clone. V and J are TRBV19 and TRBJ1-5, with TRBD1 matching over 8 bases. The germline gives CDR1 LNHDA, CDR2 SQIVND (reference sequence). The length of the CDR3 is 17 residues. V lost 4 bases to trimming and J lost 0 bases; unmatched junction nucleotides: 8. The CDR3 sequence: CASSTTGGGHSNQPQHF. The CDR3 nucleotides are TGTGCCAGTAGTACTACAGGGGGTGGGCATAGCAATCAGCCCCAGCATTTT.

The chain has TRBV10-3 and TRBJ2-7; weak D call: TRBD1 (6 bases). The CDR3 is 13 amino acids. Trimming took off 5 bases at V and 2 bases at J, with 10 bases between the two ends. Germline V lookup: CDR1 ENHRY, CDR2 SYGVKD. The CDR3 loop reads CAISPGVPYEQYF. The DNA of the CDR3 is TGTGCCATCAGTCCAGGGGTCCCCTACGAGCAGTACTTC.

This chain connects TRBV7-9 to TRBJ2-5; D is possibly TRBD1 (5 bases). The V end was cut by 1 base, the J end by 5 bases, with 11 bases between. The CDR3 runs to 14 residues. Germline CDR1 SEHNR, CDR2 FQNEAQ (reference sequence). CDR3 sequence: CASSLVATVETQYF. The DNA of the CDR3 is TGTGCCAGCAGCTTAGTTGCGACAGTGGAGACCCAGTACTTC.

This rearrangement joins TRBV24-1 to TRBJ2-1; a possible D gene is TRBD1 (5 bases). Germline assignment: CDR1 KGHDR and CDR2 SFDVKD. There are 14 residues in the CDR3. The germline V and J ends were trimmed by 10 bases and 0 bases, with 12 bases remaining between them. The CDR3 reads CATATAPSYNEQFF. CDR3 nucleotide sequence: TGTGCCACTGCGACAGCTCCCTCCTACAATGAGCAGTTCTTC.

This clone was picked up a small number of times. The chain has TRBV3-1 (or the pseudogene TRBV3-2) and TRBJ2-7; a possible D gene is TRBD1 (5 bases). Germline V lookup: CDR1 LGHDT, CDR2 YNNKEL (reference sequence). The CDR3 loop spans 13 amino acids. V was cut by 4 bases and J by 1 base, with 8 bases left in between. CDR3 in DNA: TGTGCCAGCAGCCCTCGACAGTCCTACGAGCAGTACTTC. Protein sequence: CASSPRQSYEQYF.

The chain is built from TRBV19 and TRBJ1-5, with no clear D. The CDR3 is made up of 14 amino acids. Germline V gene lookup returns CDR1 LNHDA and CDR2 SQIVND (reference sequence). Trimming took off 1 base at V and 2 bases at J, with 6 bases between the two ends. The DNA for the CDR3 is TGTGCCAGTAGTATAGGGAGGGGCAATCAGCCCCAGCATTTT. Translation: CASSIGRGNQPQHF.

This clone was seen a single time. The chain has TRBV6-6 and TRBJ1-5, with 9 bases aligning to TRBD1. Germline V gene lookup returns CDR1 MNHNY and CDR2 SVGAGI (reference sequence). The V and J ends lost 7 bases and 5 bases, in that order; junction bases with no gene match: 3. The CDR3 extends over 13 amino acids. The CDR3 region has the DNA TGTGCCAGCATTCGGACAGGGGATCAGCCCCAGCATTTT. As protein: CASIRTGDQPQHF.

This clone was seen once. The genes are TRBV7-9 and TRBJ1-1; the D gene is possibly TRBD1 (5 bases). In germline, CDR1 is SEHNR, CDR2 FQNEAQ (reference sequence). V dropped 8 bases and J dropped 11 bases, with 21 bases sitting between them. CDR3 size: 13 residues. CDR3 coding DNA: TGTGCCAGCTGCCTAGGGGAGGTGGGCGAGGCTTTCTTT. It encodes CASCLGEVGEAFF.